The 30 T cell receptor beta chains listed next were all sequenced from one sample in a study of blood T cell repertoires in COVID-19. The table came from immunoSEQ multiplex PCR; TCRdb's copy has only in-frame clones and leaves some out. The table lists about 150,000 clones, 70% to 90% of them singletons. The sample was peripheral blood. These receptor sequences come from a woman between 45 and 65 years old with acute or convalescent COVID-19.

The chain combines TRBV11-2 with TRBJ2-1, with D perhaps matching TRBD1 (6 bases). Germline CDR1 SGHAT, CDR2 FQNNGV. The V and J ends lost 5 bases and 9 bases respectively, with 20 bases between them. There are 15 residues in the CDR3. The CDR3: CASSPNREITTEQFF. CDR3 DNA sequence: TGTGCCAGCAGCCCGAACAGGGAAATCACCACTGAGCAGTTCTTC.

The rearrangement uses TRBV4-2 and TRBJ2-1, with TRBD1 matching 8 bases. V was pared by 1 base and J by 6 bases, with 5 bases of the junction left unmatched. CDR3 length equals 15 residues. Germline values: CDR1 LGHNA, CDR2 YNFKEQ. CDR3 nucleotide sequence: TGTGCCAGCAGCCAAGGTCAGGGGGCCAGCAATGAGCAGTTCTTC. It is translated as CASSQGQGASNEQFF.

The gene calls are TRBV28 and TRBJ1-2; possible D gene TRBD1, 5 bases. The CDR3 runs to 12 residues. Germline V gives CDR1 MDHEN, CDR2 SYDVKM. Trimming pared 3 bases from V and 8 bases from J, leaving 10 bases between. CDR3 sequence: CASSLWGVGYTF. In DNA form, the CDR3 reads TGTGCCAGCAGTTTGTGGGGGGTAGGCTACACCTTC.

This chain uses TRBV5-1 with TRBJ1-4, with D possibly matching TRBD1 (6 bases). Trimming took 0 bases from V and 7 from J, leaving 13 bases between them. CDR3 size: 15 residues. Germline V gene data show CDR1 as SGHRS and CDR2 as YFSETQ. The CDR3 sequence: CASSLVQGLGEKLFF. CDR3 in DNA: TGCGCCAGCAGCTTGGTACAGGGTTTGGGTGAAAAACTGTTTTTT. The complete variable domain, with remaining parts taken from reference TRBV5-1 and TRBJ1-4, reads KAGVTQTPRYLIKTRGQQVTLSCSPISGHRSVSWYQQTPGQGLQFLFEYFSETQRNKGNFPGRFSGRQFSNSRSEMNVSTLELGDSALYLCASSLVQGLGEKLFFGSGTQLSVL.

V gene TRBV3-1 (or the pseudogene TRBV3-2) combines with J gene TRBJ1-1; unclear D gene. Trimming pared 3 bases from V and 1 base from J, leaving 12 bases between. Germline assignment: CDR1 LGHDT and CDR2 YNNKEL (reference sequence). The CDR3 is 15 amino acids. The CDR3 loop reads CASSQSTPGNTEAFF. CDR3 nucleotide sequence: TGTGCCAGCAGCCAGTCCACCCCAGGGAACACTGAAGCTTTCTTT.

The chain joins TRBV20-1 to TRBJ2-3; 8 bases agree with TRBD2. The CDR3 has 14 residues. V lost 3 bases, J lost 1 base, and 3 bases stayed unmatched. Germline V gene lookup returns CDR1 DFQATT and CDR2 SNEGSKA (reference sequence). The CDR3 DNA follows: TGCAGTGCTAGTGTTAGCGGGGGCACAGATACGCAGTATTTT. Translation gives CSASVSGGTDTQYF.

The rearrangement links TRBV2 to TRBJ1-1; D unresolved. This CDR3 is 12 amino acids long. Germline-derived CDR1 and CDR2 are SNHLY and FYNNEI. V was pared by 2 bases and J by 4 bases, with 5 bases between. The CDR3 spells CASSEIRTEAFF. Here the CDR3 DNA reads TGTGCCAGCAGTGAAATCCGCACTGAAGCTTTCTTT.

The rearrangement joins TRBV9 to TRBJ1-2; D is uncertain. Germline V gene lookup returns CDR1 SGDLS and CDR2 YYNGEE. The CDR3 sequence is 17 residues long. Trimming pared 4 bases from V and 1 base from J, leaving 20 bases between. The CDR3, as DNA: TGTGCCAGCAGCCCCAGAGAGCGGTTAGGCAGTAACTATGGCTACACCTTC. Its translation: CASSPRERLGSNYGYTF.

The rearrangement uses TRBV5-4 and TRBJ2-1, with D perhaps TRBD1 (6 bases). Germline CDR1 reads SGHNT; CDR2 reads YYREEE (reference sequence). The CDR3 has 16 amino acids. The germline V and J ends were trimmed by 5 bases and 4 bases, with 19 bases remaining between them. This CDR3 is CASRDPTGSLYNEQFF. The CDR3 nucleotides read TGTGCCAGCAGGGACCCTACAGGGAGTCTTTACAATGAGCAGTTCTTC.

The rearrangement uses TRBV27 and TRBJ1-6; the D gene is possibly TRBD1 (5 bases). Germline CDR1 and CDR2: MNHEY and SMNVEV (reference sequence). CDR3 size: 15 residues. V was trimmed by 6 bases and J by 5 bases, leaving 14 bases between them. CDR3 sequence reads: CASSAGGVDNSPLHF. For the CDR3, the DNA is TGTGCCAGCAGCGCGGGGGGGGTTGATAATTCACCCCTCCACTTT.

The rearrangement uses TRBV7-3 and TRBJ2-1; 9 nucleotides align to TRBD1. The CDR3 extends over 16 amino acids. Losses at the gene ends were 5 bases for V and 7 bases for J; bases not matched to a gene: 12. Looked up from germline, CDR1 is SGHTA and CDR2 is FQGTGA. The CDR3 DNA follows: TGTGCCAGCAGCCCCGTTTCCACGGGGACAGGGAATGAGCAGTTCTTC. Translating it yields CASSPVSTGTGNEQFF.

The chain couples TRBV4-2 to TRBJ1-4; 8 bases fit TRBD1. The CDR3 is 16 residues long. The V segment lost 1 base and the J segment 5 bases; nucleotides outside the gene matches: 6. Germline V gene lookup returns CDR1 LGHNA and CDR2 YNFKEQ. CDR3 DNA: TGTGCCAGCAGCCAAGGGGGAGGGACAGGCAATGAAAAACTGTTTTTT. Translation gives CASSQGGGTGNEKLFF.

This chain joins TRBV4-3 and TRBJ1-2, with D possibly matching TRBD1 (5 bases). The germline gives CDR1 LGHNA, CDR2 YSLEER. V was clipped by 6 bases and J by 0 bases, with 17 bases between them. The CDR3 sequence is 16 residues long. CDR3 in amino acids: CASSLRRGQPNYGYTF. In DNA, the CDR3 is TGCGCCAGCAGTCTCAGGAGGGGCCAGCCTAACTATGGCTACACCTTC.

V usage is TRBV4-2 and J usage is TRBJ1-2; no firm D call. Per the germline V gene, CDR1 is LGHNA and CDR2 is YNFKEQ. The CDR3 runs to 14 residues. V lost 0 bases to trimming and J lost 0 bases, with 5 bases between them. The CDR3 is CASSQEQSNYGYTF. The CDR3 nucleotides read TGTGCCAGCAGCCAAGAACAATCTAACTATGGCTACACCTTC.

The chain links TRBV11-2 to TRBJ1-6; no clear D. In germline, CDR1 is SGHAT, CDR2 FQNNGV. The CDR3 contains 16 residues. Trimming shortened V by 0 bases and J by 7 bases, and 13 bases separated the two germline ends. The CDR3: CASSLEDLSLNSPLHF. CDR3 DNA: TGTGCCAGCAGCTTAGAGGACTTATCCCTGAATTCACCCCTCCACTTT.

This chain links TRBV5-4 with TRBJ1-5, with TRBD1 matching 9 bases. CDR3 size: 16 residues. Germline V gene sequence: CDR1 SGHNT, CDR2 YYREEE (reference sequence). Unmatched junction bases numbered 9, after V lost 4 bases and J lost 4 bases. The CDR3 DNA sequence: TGTGCCAGCAGCCTCTGGACAGGGGCGATAAATCAGCCCCAGCATTTT. Its protein product is CASSLWTGAINQPQHF. The entire variable domain, with the rest obtained from reference TRBV5-4 and TRBJ1-5, is as follows: ETGVTQSPTHLIKTRGQQVTLRCSSQSGHNTVSWYQQALGQGPQFIFQYYREEENGRGNFPPRFSGLQFPNYSSELNVNALELDDSALYLCASSLWTGAINQPQHFGDGTRLSIL.

The CDR3 spells CASSPESTGLIGQNTEAFF. The CDR3, as DNA: TGTGCCAGCAGTCCGGAATCGACAGGGCTTATAGGTCAGAACACTGAAGCTTTCTTT. The chain couples TRBV27 to TRBJ1-1; 7 bases are shared with TRBD1. V lost 5 bases, J lost 1 base, and 19 bases stayed unmatched. The CDR3 runs to 19 residues. In germline, CDR1 is MNHEY, CDR2 SMNVEV (reference sequence).

As concerns this clone: This may arise from a read error, as a much more abundant clone is one base away. The rearrangement links TRBV6-2 or TRBV6-3 to TRBJ2-7; 9 nucleotides agree with TRBD1. This CDR3 region has 14 residues. Germline trimming cut 6 bases from V and 4 bases from J; bases unmatched to any gene: 7. Per germline, CDR1 MNHEY and CDR2 SVGEGT. The CDR3 bases are TGTGCCAGCAGCCAAGGTGGACAGGGGTACGAGCAGTACTTC. It is translated as CASSQGGQGYEQYF.

The chain uses TRBV9 and TRBJ1-3; possibly TRBD1 for D (5 bases). CDR1 SGDLS and CDR2 YYNGEE come from the germline V gene. Between the trimmed V and J ends, which lost 0 bases and 12 bases, there was a span of 13 bases. The CDR3 spans 13 residues. The CDR3 here is CASSVDRFTGIYF. CDR3 nucleotides: TGTGCCAGCAGCGTAGACAGGTTCACTGGCATATATTTT.

The chain recombines TRBV29-1 with TRBJ2-5, with a tentative D call TRBD1 (5 bases). V shed 4 bases and J shed 4 bases, with 13 bases lying between them. The CDR3 has 13 amino acids. The germline V gene has CDR1 SQVTM and CDR2 ANQGSEA. The CDR3 here is CSVGPGGAETQYF. Written as DNA, the CDR3 is TGCAGCGTTGGGCCGGGTGGGGCAGAGACCCAGTACTTC. The variable domain in full, with the rest retrieved from reference TRBV29-1 and TRBJ2-5, is SAVISQKPSRDICQRGTSLTIQCQVDSQVTMMFWYRQQPGQSLTLIATANQGSEATYESGFVIDKFPISRPNLTFSTLTVSNMSPEDSSIYLCSVGPGGAETQYFGPGTRLLVL.

The chain uses TRBV19 and TRBJ2-1; TRBD2 matches at 14 bases. J was trimmed by 7 bases and V by 6 bases; bases with no gene match: 8. There are 16 residues in the CDR3. Germline V gene data show CDR1 as LNHDA and CDR2 as SQIVND (reference sequence). CDR3 nucleotides: TGTGCCAGTAGGGCCCCGGGACTAGCGGGGGTGAATGAGCAGTTCTTC. Translation gives CASRAPGLAGVNEQFF.

The V and J genes are TRBV20-1 and TRBJ1-3, with 9 bases that match TRBD1. Trimming took 3 bases from V and 3 from J; bases not matched to a gene: 6. The CDR3 runs 15 residues. Germline V lookup: CDR1 DFQATT, CDR2 SNEGSKA (reference sequence). The CDR3 DNA reads as TGCAGTGCTAGTTACAGGGGGCTTGTTGGAAACACCATATATTTT. This translates into CSASYRGLVGNTIYF.

The chain carries TRBV19 and TRBJ2-2, with D maybe TRBD1 (5 bases). Germline CDR1 is LNHDA and CDR2 is SQIVND (reference sequence). This CDR3 is built from 17 residues. V shed 10 bases and J shed 1 base, with 22 bases lying between them. The CDR3 loop is CATNPSGQPLNTGELFF. CDR3 DNA: TGTGCCACCAACCCCTCAGGGCAACCCTTGAACACCGGGGAGCTGTTTTTT. Complete variable domain (other parts from reference TRBV19 and TRBJ2-2): DGGITQSPKYLFRKEGQNVTLSCEQNLNHDAMYWYRQDPGQGLRLIYYSQIVNDFQKGDIAEGYSVSREKKESFPLTVTSAQKNPTAFYLCATNPSGQPLNTGELFFGEGSRLTVL.

The chain employs TRBV6-5 and TRBJ2-2, with TRBD1 identical over 9 bases. In germline, CDR1 is MNHEY, CDR2 SVGAGI. The CDR3 loop spans 15 amino acids. Trimming took 5 bases from V and 3 from J; bases not matched to a gene: 4. The CDR3 spells CASSNRQGDTGELFF. Here the CDR3 DNA reads TGTGCCAGCAGTAACCGACAGGGGGACACCGGGGAGCTGTTTTTT.

This clone was observed once. V is TRBV4-3 and J is TRBJ1-1, with a tentative D call TRBD1 (5 bases). The V end was cut by 6 bases, the J end by 9 bases, with 17 bases between. The germline gives CDR1 LGHNA, CDR2 YSLEER. The length of the CDR3 is 13 residues. The DNA for the CDR3 is TGCGCCAGCAGGAACGCCGACAGTCCCAAAGCTTTCTTT. Protein sequence: CASRNADSPKAFF.

This clone was recorded only once. The genes are TRBV5-1 and TRBJ1-2; 7 nucleotides match TRBD1. Unmatched junction bases numbered 10, after V lost 4 bases and J lost 4 bases. CDR1 and CDR2 (germline): SGHRS, YFSETQ. This CDR3 is built from 15 residues. CDR3 protein: CASSPDEGAGYGYTF. The CDR3 DNA reads TGCGCCAGCAGCCCTGATGAGGGGGCTGGCTATGGCTACACCTTC.

DNA for the CDR3: TGTGCCAGCAGTTACGGGCAGGGGGCTGGAGAGCAGTACTTC. Protein: CASSYGQGAGEQYF. The V gene is TRBV6-5, the J gene TRBJ2-7, with TRBD1 identical over 8 bases. This CDR3 has 14 residues. Germline CDR1 is MNHEY and CDR2 is SVGAGI. V gave up 2 bases and J gave up 7 bases; unmatched junction bases: 7.

The chain is built from TRBV9 and TRBJ2-1; no clear D. CDR1 is SGDLS and CDR2 is YYNGEE in the germline V gene. The V gene lost 1 base and the J gene lost 5 bases, with 7 bases spanning the gap. The CDR3 contains 13 residues. The CDR3 loop is CASSVFPNNEQFF. CDR3 coding DNA: TGTGCCAGCAGCGTATTCCCTAACAATGAGCAGTTCTTC.

V usage is TRBV19 and J usage is TRBJ2-7, with D possibly matching TRBD2 (5 bases). The CDR3 extends over 17 amino acids. Germline V CDR1 and CDR2: LNHDA, SQIVND (reference sequence). Trimming shortened V by 4 bases and J by 0 bases, and 19 bases separated the two germline ends. CDR3 amino acids: CASSTASGERLSYEQYF. For the CDR3, the DNA is TGTGCCAGTAGTACCGCGTCTGGGGAGAGACTCTCCTACGAGCAGTACTTC.

This chain connects TRBV18 to TRBJ1-1, with D uncertain. The germline gives CDR1 KGHSH, CDR2 LQKENI. Deletions cut 8 bases from V and 0 bases from J, with 7 bases between. This CDR3 has 12 residues. The CDR3 reads CASRTLNTEAFF. The CDR3 DNA follows: TGTGCCAGCCGGACTTTGAACACTGAAGCTTTCTTT.